Listed here is a single T cell receptor (beta chain). Its antigen is unknown. The sample belongs to a study of long-term antiretroviral therapy in people with HIV. Study findings and constraints: Diversity rose after ART but stayed below transplant donor controls.

Sequencing used immunoSEQ v3.0 at survey level. TCRdb's copy holds only in-frame clones and misses some; the assay was immunoSEQ multiplex PCR. Of 26,000 or so clones listed, 87% were seen once; the top ten hold more than 1%. CDR3 length: 15 residues. V lost 3 bases and J lost 2; bases outside the gene matches: 3. Looked up from germline, CDR1 is SGHTA and CDR2 is FQGNSA. The sequencing used unsorted PBMCs, collected 2 years after starting antiretroviral therapy. This sequence originates from a man in his fifties with HIV. V gene TRBV7-2 combines with J gene TRBJ2-1, with 8 bases aligning to TRBD1. This chain's CDR3 is CASSFRGRTYNEQFF. CDR3 DNA: TGTGCCAGCAGCTTCAGGGGGCGAACCTACAATGAGCAGTTCTTC.